One and the same sample provided the 10 T cell receptor beta chains below, sequenced in a study of blood T cell repertoires in COVID-19. Clones were sequenced by immunoSEQ multiplex PCR, and TCRdb holds only the in-frame ones, with some missing. The sample lists nearly 200,000 clones; about 90% were seen once. The sequenced sample consisted of PBMCs or T cells enriched from blood (not recorded which). The source of these receptors is a woman aged 18-29 years who had recovered from COVID-19.

The V call is TRBV19, the J call TRBJ1-4, with D uncertain. Trimming shortened V by 5 bases and J by 4 bases, and 11 bases separated the two germline ends. CDR1 is LNHDA and CDR2 is SQIVND in the germline V gene (reference sequence). The CDR3 covers 14 residues. In DNA, the CDR3 is TGTGCCAGTAGTGTGACATTGGTTAATGAAAAACTGTTTTTT. Translation: CASSVTLVNEKLFF.

The genes are TRBV5-1 and TRBJ2-3; 8 positions agree with TRBD1. V dropped 0 bases and J dropped 3; count of bases not matched to a gene: 9. The CDR3 totals 17 residues. From germline, CDR1 is SGHRS and CDR2 YFSETQ. The CDR3 sequence is CASSLGTGNIVTDTQYF. CDR3 in DNA: TGCGCCAGCAGCTTGGGGACAGGGAATATAGTAACAGATACGCAGTATTTT.

CDR3 sequence (DNA): TGTGCCAGCAGTCGAGGACAGGGGGCATTGTCCGGGGAGCTGTTTTTT. Residues: CASSRGQGALSGELFF. The chain joins TRBV7-7 to TRBJ2-2, with 11 bases aligning to TRBD1. The CDR3 is made up of 16 amino acids. The V gene end was trimmed by 6 bases and the J gene end by 6 bases; junction bases not matched to a gene: 9. The germline V gene has CDR1 SSHAT and CDR2 FNYEAQ (reference sequence).

The chain carries TRBV5-1 and TRBJ2-1; unclear D gene. This CDR3 has 14 residues. Per germline, CDR1 SGHRS and CDR2 YFSETQ. V dropped 0 bases and J dropped 4 bases, with 8 bases sitting between them. The CDR3 DNA sequence: TGCGCCAGCAGCTTGGAAGCCTCTTACAATGAGCAGTTCTTC. Translated: CASSLEASYNEQFF. Based on the CDR3 plus reference TRBV5-1 and TRBJ2-1, the full variable domain is KAGVTQTPRYLIKTRGQQVTLSCSPISGHRSVSWYQQTPGQGLQFLFEYFSETQRNKGNFPGRFSGRQFSNSRSEMNVSTLELGDSALYLCASSLEASYNEQFFGPGTRLTVL.

This rearrangement joins TRBV4-1 to TRBJ1-2; 7 bases fit TRBD1. In germline, CDR1 is MGHRA, CDR2 YSYEKL. The junction had 9 bases not matched to a gene; V was cut back by 1 base and J by 13 bases. This CDR3 contains 13 residues. DNA for the CDR3: TGCGCCAGCAGCCAAGCCGGACAGGCGGAGGGCACCTTC. Its protein product is CASSQAGQAEGTF.

The gene calls are TRBV3-1 (or the pseudogene TRBV3-2) and TRBJ1-3; D not certain. Trimming took off 1 base at V and 4 bases at J, with 5 bases between the two ends. The germline gives CDR1 LGHDT, CDR2 YNNKEL (reference sequence). CDR3 length equals 13 residues. The CDR3, as DNA: TGTGCCAGCAGCCAAGTGGCCGGAAACACCATATATTTT. Translated: CASSQVAGNTIYF.

The J gene is TRBJ1-5, the V gene TRBV7-9; D is possibly TRBD1 (5 bases). V was trimmed by 5 bases and J by 4 bases, leaving 6 bases between them. Germline assignment: CDR1 SEHNR and CDR2 FQNEAQ (reference sequence). The CDR3 length is 12 residues. CDR3 nucleotide sequence: TGTGCCAGCAGCCGGGGGAATCAGCCCCAGCATTTT. Protein: CASSRGNQPQHF.

The chain recombines TRBV9 with TRBJ1-3; TRBD1 agrees at 7 bases. Per the germline V gene, CDR1 is SGDLS and CDR2 is YYNGEE. J gave up 0 bases and V 4 bases, and 4 bases lay outside the gene matches. CDR3 length: 15 amino acids. In DNA, the CDR3 is TGTGCCAGCAGCACTAGGACAGGCTCTGGAAACACCATATATTTT. Protein product: CASSTRTGSGNTIYF. Combining the CDR3 with reference TRBV9 and TRBJ1-3 gives the whole variable domain DSGVTQTPKHLITATGQRVTLRCSPRSGDLSVYWYQQSLDQGLQFLIQYYNGEERAKGNILERFSAQQFPDLHSELNLSSLELGDSALYFCASSTRTGSGNTIYFGEGSWLTVV.

The chain carries TRBV5-1 and TRBJ2-3; no clear D. Germline V gives CDR1 SGHRS, CDR2 YFSETQ. V lost 0 bases, J lost 6 bases, and 11 bases lay in between. This CDR3 has 14 residues. In DNA, the CDR3 is TGCGCCAGCAGCTTGGAAGCGTATGCGGATACGCAGTATTTT. Its protein product is CASSLEAYADTQYF.

The chain has TRBV7-8 and TRBJ2-7, with 7 nucleotides matching TRBD1. Germline values: CDR1 SGHVS, CDR2 FQNEAQ. Losses at the gene ends were 8 bases for V and 3 bases for J; bases not matched to a gene: 7. CDR3 length: 13 amino acids. The CDR3 DNA sequence: TGTGCCAGCGCCAAGGGGGCGGGCTACGAGCAGTACTTC. It specifies CASAKGAGYEQYF.